A selection of T cell receptor beta chains follows, all from one sample in a study of tumor and adjacent non-tumor tissue in lung cancer. TCRdb reanalysed the multiplex PCR reads using MiXCR and keeps one entry per CDR3 protein. The profile shows 100,000 to 150,000 distinct CDR3 sequences, over 65% of them singletons. The sample was lung tumor tissue. The receptors come from a man aged 25-40 years with non-small cell lung cancer. The CDR3 runs from the conserved cysteine through the conserved F or W. The D gene is left open where the match is weak. Clone size appears in some rows only: once, few, many, or a class for an expanded clone.

v_gene,j_gene,d_gene,abundance,CDR3aa,CDR3nt
TRBV7-9,TRBJ2-3,TRBD1,.,CASSAGQGSTAYFTDTQYF,TGTGCCAGCAGCGCCGGACAGGGATCGACCGCCTACTTCACAGATACGCAGTATTTT
TRBV6-1,TRBJ2-1,.,once,CASCEAGWDEQFF,TGTGCCAGCTGTGAAGCCGGCTGGGATGAACAGTTCTTC
TRBV4-2,TRBJ2-1,.,.,CASSQDLYTEQFF,TGTGCCAGCAGCCAAGATCTCTACACTGAGCAGTTCTTT
TRBV20-1,TRBJ2-7,TRBD2,many,CSARGGLDSYEQYF,TGCAGTGCTAGAGGGGGACTAGACTCCTACGAGCAGTACTTC
TRBV11-2,TRBJ2-3,.,.,CASSLGAGVGDMQYF,TGTGCCAGCAGCTTGGGGGCTGGAGTTGGAGATATGCAGTATTTT
TRBV19,TRBJ1-3,.,few,CASSIDIRSGNTIYF,TGTGCCAGTAGTATAGACATTCGCTCTGGAAACACCATATATTTT
TRBV30,TRBJ2-7,.,.,CAWSYPYEQYF,TGTGCCTGGAGCTACCCCTACGAGCAGTACTTT
TRBV7-2,TRBJ2-1,.,.,CASSLAGVYNEQLF,TGTGCCAGCAGCTTAGCGGGGGTCTACAATGAGCAGTTATTC
TRBV5-4,TRBJ2-1,TRBD1,.,CASSGDRVGALYDEQFF,TGTGCCAGCAGCGGAGACAGGGTGGGAGCCCTCTACGATGAGCAGTTCTTC
TRBV4-1,TRBJ2-7,.,.,CASSQEWSFGSHEQYF,TGCGCCAGCAGCCAAGAATGGTCCTTTGGGTCCCACGAGCAGTACTTC
TRBV7-9,TRBJ1-3,.,many,CASSPTRTSGNTIYF,TGTGCCAGCAGCCCGACTCGGACCTCTGGAAACACCATATATTTT
TRBV12-3/TRBV12-4,TRBJ2-3,.,.,CVSRYTQYF,TGTGTCAGCAGATATACGCAGTATTTT
TRBV4-1,TRBJ1-5,.,once,CASSQPQENSNQPQHF,TGCGCCAGCAGCCAGCCACAGGAGAATAGCAATCAGCCCCAGCATTTT
TRBV4-1,TRBJ2-1,.,.,CANSQERLAGFGEQFF,TGCGCCAATAGCCAAGAAAGGCTGGCCGGGTTCGGCGAGCAGTTCTTC
TRBV20-1,TRBJ2-3,.,many,CSARVRGGARDTQYF,TGCAGTGCTAGAGTAAGGGGGGGGGCTAGAGATACGCAGTATTTT
TRBV20-1,TRBJ1-1,.,.,CSARGAGTETFF,TGCAGTGCTAGGGGGGCAGGAACTGAAACTTTCTTT
TRBV20-1,TRBJ2-7,.,few,CNARDGLGGSYEQYF,TGCAATGCTAGAGATGGACTAGGGGGCTCCTACGAGCAGTACTTC
TRBV10-3,TRBJ2-1,.,.,CAICGAYDQFF,TGTGCCATCTGTGGGGCCTATGATCAGTTCTTC
TRBV6-1,TRBJ1-2,TRBD1,many,CASTHQRAGQGFGYTF,TGTGCCAGCACCCACCAGCGAGCGGGACAGGGATTTGGCTACACCTTC
TRBV29-1,TRBJ1-3,.,many,CSVEDRRGISGNTIYF,TGCAGCGTTGAAGATCGGCGGGGGATCTCTGGAAACACCATATATTTT
TRBV12-3/TRBV12-4,TRBJ2-7,.,many,CASSLAGTLYEQYF,TGTGCCAGCAGTTTGGCAGGGACCCTATACGAGCAGTACTTC
TRBV4-2,TRBJ1-5,.,.,CASMPELGGGNQPQHF,TGTGCCAGCATGCCGGAGTTGGGGGGGGGAAATCAGCCCCAGCATTTT
TRBV11-1,TRBJ1-1,.,.,CASSWATVNTEAFF,TGTGCCAGCAGCTGGGCAACTGTGAACACAGAAGCTTTCTTT
TRBV6-5,TRBJ2-7,.,many,CASSYVPGLYYEQYF,TGTGCCAGCAGTTACGTCCCGGGACTTTACTACGAGCAGTACTTC
TRBV12-3/TRBV12-4,TRBJ2-2,.,many,CASSFLGELFF,TGTGCCAGCAGTTTTCTCGGGGAGCTGTTTTTT
TRBV6-5,TRBJ2-5,.,many,CASSPRGPGETQYF,TGTGCCAGCAGCCCTCGGGGGCCAGGAGAGACCCAGTACTTC
TRBV11-2,TRBJ1-4,.,.,CASSLDEKLFF,TGTGCCAGCAGCTTAGATGAAAAACTGTTTTTT
TRBV6-1,TRBJ2-7,TRBD2,.,CARSEPVAGVYKQYF,TGTGCCAGAAGTGAACCAGTGGCGGGGGTCTACAAGCAGTATTTC
TRBV12-3/TRBV12-4,TRBJ1-1,.,once,CASSPWVYTEAYF,TGTGCCAGCAGTCCATGGGTGTACACTGAAGCTTACTTT